This TCR beta chain was recovered during a study of T cell responses to AZD1222 COVID-19 vaccine. With 5 bases clipped from V and 6 bases from J, the junction kept 3 bases outside the gene matches. Germline V gene lookup returns CDR1 MNHEY and CDR2 SVGAGI. This CDR3 is built from 13 residues. Sequencing used immunoSEQ multiplex PCR; TCRdb keeps in-frame clones, though not all of them. Of approximately 150,000 clones detected, around 83% appear once; the ten largest clones hold around 5.1%. Doses given second, at about 4 or about 12 weeks, were pooled. This clone was seen more than once but under ten times.

This sequence joins TRBV6-5 and TRBJ1-5, with 8 bases aligning to TRBD1. The input for sequencing was peripheral blood, taken 28 days after the second AZD1222 dose. The sequence derives from an adult who received the AZD1222 COVID-19 vaccine. CDR3 bases: TGTGCCAGCAGTCGGACAGGGACTCAGCCCCAGCATTTT. Residues: CASSRTGTQPQHF.